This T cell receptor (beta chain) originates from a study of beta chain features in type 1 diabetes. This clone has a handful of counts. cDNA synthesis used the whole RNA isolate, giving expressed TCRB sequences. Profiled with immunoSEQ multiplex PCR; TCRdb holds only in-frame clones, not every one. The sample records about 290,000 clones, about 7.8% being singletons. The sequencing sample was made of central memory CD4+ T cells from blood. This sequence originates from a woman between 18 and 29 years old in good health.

This CDR3 is CAWSRGGQGYTIYF. The CDR3 DNA sequence: TGTGCCTGGAGTCGGGGGGGACAGGGATACACCATATATTTT. The chain is built from TRBV30 and TRBJ1-3, with 9 bases lining up with TRBD1. Unmatched junction bases numbered 7, after V lost 2 bases and J lost 8 bases. The CDR3 contains 14 residues. Germline V gene sequence: CDR1 GTSNPN, CDR2 SVGIG (reference sequence).